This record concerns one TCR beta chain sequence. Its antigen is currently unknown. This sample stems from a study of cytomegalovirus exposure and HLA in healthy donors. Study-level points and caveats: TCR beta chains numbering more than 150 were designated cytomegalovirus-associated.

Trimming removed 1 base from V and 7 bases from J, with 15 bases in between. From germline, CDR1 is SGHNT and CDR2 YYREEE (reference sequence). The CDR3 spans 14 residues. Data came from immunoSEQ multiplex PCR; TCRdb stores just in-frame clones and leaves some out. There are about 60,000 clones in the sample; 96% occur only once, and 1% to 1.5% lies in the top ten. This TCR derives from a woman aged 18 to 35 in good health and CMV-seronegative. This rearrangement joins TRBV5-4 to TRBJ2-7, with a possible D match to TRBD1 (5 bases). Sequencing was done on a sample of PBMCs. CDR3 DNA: TGTGCCAGCAGCTTGCCTTCACAGGCGGATGAGCAGTACTTC. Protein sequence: CASSLPSQADEQYF. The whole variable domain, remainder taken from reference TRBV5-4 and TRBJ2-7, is ETGVTQSPTHLIKTRGQQVTLRCSSQSGHNTVSWYQQALGQGPQFIFQYYREEENGRGNFPPRFSGLQFPNYSSELNVNALELDDSALYLCASSLPSQADEQYFGPGTRLTVT.